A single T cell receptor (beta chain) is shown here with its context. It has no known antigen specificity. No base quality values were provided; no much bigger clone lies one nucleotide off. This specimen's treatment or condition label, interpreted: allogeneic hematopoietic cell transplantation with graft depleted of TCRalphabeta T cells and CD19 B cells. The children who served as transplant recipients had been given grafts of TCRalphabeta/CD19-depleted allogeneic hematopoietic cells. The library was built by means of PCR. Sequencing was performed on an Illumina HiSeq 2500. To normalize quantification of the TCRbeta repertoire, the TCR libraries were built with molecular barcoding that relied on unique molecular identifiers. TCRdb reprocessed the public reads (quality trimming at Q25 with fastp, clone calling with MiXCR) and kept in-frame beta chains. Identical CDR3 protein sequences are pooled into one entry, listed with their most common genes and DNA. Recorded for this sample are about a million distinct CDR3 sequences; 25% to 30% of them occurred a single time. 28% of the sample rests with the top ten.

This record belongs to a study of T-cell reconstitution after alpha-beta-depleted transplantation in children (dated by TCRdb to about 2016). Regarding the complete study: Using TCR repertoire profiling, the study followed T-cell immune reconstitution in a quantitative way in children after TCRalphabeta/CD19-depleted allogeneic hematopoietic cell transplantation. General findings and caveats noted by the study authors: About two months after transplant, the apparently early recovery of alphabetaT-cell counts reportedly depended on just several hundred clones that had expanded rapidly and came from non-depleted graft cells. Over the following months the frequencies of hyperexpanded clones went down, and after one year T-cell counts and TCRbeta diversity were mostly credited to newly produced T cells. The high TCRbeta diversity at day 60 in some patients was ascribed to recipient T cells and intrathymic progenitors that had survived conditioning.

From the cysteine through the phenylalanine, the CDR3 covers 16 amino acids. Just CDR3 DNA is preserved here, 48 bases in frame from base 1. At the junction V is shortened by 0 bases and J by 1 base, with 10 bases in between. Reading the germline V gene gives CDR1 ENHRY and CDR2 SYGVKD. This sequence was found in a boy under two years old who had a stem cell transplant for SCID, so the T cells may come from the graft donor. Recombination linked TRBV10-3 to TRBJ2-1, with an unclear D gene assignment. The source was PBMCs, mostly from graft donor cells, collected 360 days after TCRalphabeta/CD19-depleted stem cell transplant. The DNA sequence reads TGTGCCATCAGTGAGTCGTTGGGGATTTCCTACAATGAGCAGTTCTTC. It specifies CAISESLGISYNEQFF.